This TCR beta chain originates from a study of Tregs in tolerant kidney transplant recipients. General observations from the study: Activated donor B cell expansion appeared to reveal the most relevant donor-specific TCRbeta repertoire. Biological reproducibility was not directly addressed in this study. Validation in larger populations is needed because few patients were studied.

Related graft donors supplied nonmyeloablative bone marrow transplants, and mixed chimerism was transient. The table came from immunoSEQ multiplex PCR; TCRdb's copy has only in-frame clones and leaves some out. The data show tens of thousands of clones, and the top ten clones hold approximately 1.9%. The CDR3 runs 12 residues. Trimming removed 0 bases at V and 7 bases at J, with 5 bases between. The germline V gene has CDR1 SGHRS and CDR2 YFSETQ. Turning to this clone: Antigen specificity is unknown. Read sequence stops 3 residues before the CDR3 end, and the germline J gene provides the missing end.

The sequence derives from a human patient who received a combined kidney and bone marrow transplant. The graft donor may account for some of the T cells. The input for sequencing was CD4+ T cells from blood (PBMCs), taken 24 months after the transplant. V gene TRBV5-1 combines with J gene TRBJ2-1; no firm D call. CDR3 in amino acids: CASSLARNEQFF. Incomplete CDR3 DNA: TGCGCCAGCAGCTTGGCCAGGAATGAG. The full variable domain, completed using reference TRBV5-1 and TRBJ2-1, is KAGVTQTPRYLIKTRGQQVTLSCSPISGHRSVSWYQQTPGQGLQFLFEYFSETQRNKGNFPGRFSGRQFSNSRSEMNVSTLELGDSALYLCASSLARNEQFFGPGTRLTVL.